These T cell receptor beta chains were read from a single sample in a study of CD8 T cells in Susac syndrome. TCRdb reanalysed the immunoSEQ multiplex PCR reads using MiXCR and keeps one entry per CDR3 protein. This sample carries about 150,000 distinct CDR3 sequences, around 96% of them seen once, and the ten largest clones take roughly 0.16%. The sample consisted of CD4+ T cells from PBMCs. The source is a human donor with Susac syndrome. CDR3s leave out the opening cysteine and the closing phenylalanine or tryptophan. Rows may omit the clone size; those that give it use once, few, many or a size class.

size: NA
V: TRBV16
CDR3: ASSQSPRGRAF

size: NA
V: TRBV19
CDR3: ASKVVSSNTGELF

size: NA
V: TRBV25-1
CDR3: ASRGDRGVEQY

size: NA
V: TRBV14
CDR3: ASSPRLGADTQY

size: NA
V: TRBV27
CDR3: ASSFGTFYEQY

size: NA
V: TRBV20-1
CDR3: SARDNAGDAGGYT

size: NA
V: TRBV20-1
CDR3: SARGQPDNSPLH

size: NA
V: TRBV23-1
CDR3: ASRQGPNYGYT

size: NA
V: TRBV5-1
CDR3: ASSLVGQGYGSPLH

size: NA
V: TRBV29-1
CDR3: SCLRGVSGTQY

size: NA
V: TRBV24-1
CDR3: ATSARPGRLNTGELF

size: NA
V: TRBV29-1
CDR3: SVLKRLRGGLPYQETQY

size: NA
V: TRBV7-9
CDR3: ASSLGGAPGYGYT

size: NA
V: TRBV7-7
CDR3: ASSPELETQY

size: NA
V: TRBV18
CDR3: ASSPAGTADYEQY

size: NA
V: TRBV9
CDR3: ASAPPTGGQETQY

size: once
V: TRBV5-4
CDR3: ASRTLKRGAYNEQF

size: NA
V: TRBV6-6
CDR3: ASAKGDRLNEKLF

size: NA
V: TRBV29-1
CDR3: SDLGQRTDTQY

size: NA
V: TRBV6-4
CDR3: ACNVPYGYT

size: once
V: TRBV6-6
CDR3: ASRDPYSNQPQH

size: NA
V: TRBV5-1
CDR3: ASSLKVSGEYNEQF

size: NA
V: TRBV5-1
CDR3: ASSRGGGQGSNEQF

size: NA
V: TRBV10-3
CDR3: AISESWDRVSEQY

size: once
V: TRBV7-9
CDR3: ASSFEQGSNEQF

size: NA
V: TRBV15
CDR3: ATSSGIMNTEAF

size: NA
V: TRBV5-1
CDR3: ASTGLYPDTQY

size: NA
V: TRBV24-1
CDR3: ATMADNEQF

size: NA
V: TRBV2
CDR3: ASNEGVAKNIQY

size: NA
V: TRBV3-1
CDR3: ASSRSGGGGQETQY

size: NA
V: TRBV12-3/TRBV12-4
CDR3: ASRPSGGNLMGQY

size: NA
V: TRBV5-1
CDR3: ASRVGQVTDTQY

size: NA
V: TRBV20-1
CDR3: SARDDTPGLRERGGYT

size: NA
V: TRBV20-1
CDR3: SAIPTGREETQY

size: NA
V: TRBV29-1
CDR3: STGGGMNTEAF

size: NA
V: TRBV4-1
CDR3: ASSQAGAGDNEQF

size: once
V: TRBV20-1
CDR3: SADPRSEQF

size: NA
V: TRBV14
CDR3: ASTRGGNSGANVLT

size: NA
V: TRBV5-1
CDR3: ASSATVAYEQY

size: NA
V: TRBV28
CDR3: ASRSWMDEQF

size: NA
V: TRBV29-1
CDR3: SVEDQGGLPSTDTQY

size: NA
V: TRBV7-9
CDR3: ASSLEARNTEAF